These 17 T cell receptor beta chains originate from one sample sequenced in a study of blood T cell repertoires in COVID-19. Generated by immunoSEQ multiplex PCR, the TCRdb table keeps only in-frame clones and is missing some. Counted here are under 250,000 clones, around 81% occurring once; the ten biggest clones make up approximately 6.6%. The sequencing sample was made of peripheral blood. The origin of the receptors is a woman between 70 and 85 years old with acute or convalescent COVID-19.

The chain recombines TRBV6-5 with TRBJ1-5; D gene ambiguous. The CDR3 runs 15 residues. Germline values: CDR1 MNHEY, CDR2 SVGAGI. V lost 6 bases to trimming and J lost 4 bases, with 16 bases between them. The DNA of the CDR3 is TGTGCCAGCAGACCTACCGGTCAAGCTAATCAGCCCCAGCATTTT. Translating gives CASRPTGQANQPQHF.

This clone was counted a single time. The chain is built from TRBV24-1 and TRBJ2-1; 11 nucleotides match TRBD1. Germline trimming cut 4 bases from V and 6 bases from J; bases unmatched to any gene: 4. The germline V gene has CDR1 KGHDR and CDR2 SFDVKD. The CDR3 is 15 residues long. Written as DNA, the CDR3 is TGTGCCACCAGTGAACCGGGACAGGGGGTCAATGAGCAGTTCTTC. Translation gives CATSEPGQGVNEQFF.

The chain has TRBV28 and TRBJ1-5, with D possibly TRBD1 on 6 matching bases. CDR3 size: 16 residues. Trimming removed 2 bases at V and 5 bases at J, with 16 bases between. Germline CDR1 reads MDHEN; CDR2 reads SYDVKM. The CDR3 DNA reads as TGTGCCAGCAGTTTACGGGACACCGCCATATATCAGCCCCAGCATTTT. Translating gives CASSLRDTAIYQPQHF.

The rearrangement uses TRBV5-1 and TRBJ2-1; tentatively, D is TRBD1 (5 bases). The CDR3 length is 17 residues. Trimming shortened V by 2 bases and J by 2 bases, and 17 bases separated the two germline ends. Germline CDR1 SGHRS, CDR2 YFSETQ. For the CDR3, the DNA is TGCGCCAGCAGCTTAAACGCTGTGACAGACCCCTACAATGAGCAGTTCTTC. Translation gives CASSLNAVTDPYNEQFF.

This clone was counted between two and nine times. The chain has TRBV2 and TRBJ2-3; TRBD2 is a possible D gene (5 bases). From germline, CDR1 is SNHLY and CDR2 FYNNEI. Trimming took off 4 bases at V and 2 bases at J, with 19 bases between the two ends. This CDR3 contains 17 residues. The CDR3 loop reads CASSGLARTLTTDTQYF. The DNA for the CDR3 is TGTGCCAGCAGTGGCTTAGCAAGGACTCTTACCACAGATACGCAGTATTTT. Variable domain in full (rest from reference TRBV2 and TRBJ2-3): EPEVTQTPSHQVTQMGQEVILRCVPISNHLYFYWYRQILGQKVEFLVSFYNNEISEKSEIFDDQFSVERPDGSNFTLKIRSTKLEDSAMYFCASSGLARTLTTDTQYFGPGTRLTVL.

This clone is a singleton in its sample. This sequence joins TRBV6-5 and TRBJ1-3; TRBD1 matches at 8 bases. Germline V gives CDR1 MNHEY, CDR2 SVGAGI. V gave up 8 bases and J gave up 2 bases; unmatched junction bases: 5. This CDR3 comprises 14 residues. The CDR3 region has the DNA TGTGCCAGCGAACAGGGGGAGGCTGGAAACACCATATATTTT. Protein: CASEQGEAGNTIYF.

This clone came up once. CDR3 sequence reads: CASSQELDRGGTDTQYF. CDR3 nucleotide sequence: TGCGCCAGCAGCCAAGAGCTAGACAGGGGCGGAACAGATACGCAGTATTTT. The chain has TRBV4-3 and TRBJ2-3; 8 nucleotides line up with TRBD1. V was clipped by 0 bases and J by 3 bases; unmatched bases: 8. Germline CDR1 reads LGHNA; CDR2 reads YSLEER. CDR3 length: 17 amino acids.

This clone was detected once. The chain links TRBV6-1 to TRBJ1-4; tentatively, D is TRBD1 (6 bases). V was clipped by 7 bases and J by 9 bases, with 18 bases between them. Germline V gene sequence: CDR1 MNHNS, CDR2 SASEGT. CDR3 length: 14 residues. The CDR3 sequence is CASKPGDTGKKLFF. CDR3 in DNA: TGTGCCAGCAAACCAGGGGACACGGGCAAAAAACTGTTTTTT.

The chain recombines TRBV3-1 (or the pseudogene TRBV3-2) with TRBJ1-2; D unclear. CDR3 length: 18 residues. The V gene's germline CDR1 is LGHDT and CDR2 YNNKEL (reference sequence). Trimming cost V 0 bases and J 1 base, with 18 bases left between them. For the CDR3, the DNA is TGTGCCAGCAGCCAAGAACGCAGACATCGCCTCGATAACTATGGCTACACCTTC. It codes for CASSQERRHRLDNYGYTF.

This chain joins TRBV3-1 (or the pseudogene TRBV3-2) and TRBJ2-3, with 10 bases lining up with TRBD2. J gave up 4 bases and V 4 bases, and 5 bases lay outside the gene matches. CDR3 size: 15 residues. CDR1 is LGHDT and CDR2 is YNNKEL in the germline V gene (reference sequence). The CDR3 spells CASSRERGGSDTQYF. Written as DNA, the CDR3 is TGTGCCAGCAGCCGCGAGCGGGGGGGCTCAGATACGCAGTATTTT.

The V call is TRBV19, the J call TRBJ2-7; perhaps TRBD1 as D (6 bases). Between the trimmed V and J ends, which lost 3 bases and 1 base, there was a span of 13 bases. Germline V gene lookup returns CDR1 LNHDA and CDR2 SQIVND (reference sequence). The CDR3 has 15 residues. The CDR3 region is CASSIQGTLSYEQYF. In DNA, the CDR3 is TGTGCCAGTAGTATCCAGGGGACCCTATCCTACGAGCAGTACTTC.

This clone was seen only once. The chain couples TRBV5-1 to TRBJ1-2; D not certain. The CDR3 is 15 residues long. V was clipped by 0 bases and J by 4 bases, with 13 bases between them. The germline gives CDR1 SGHRS, CDR2 YFSETQ. CDR3 sequence reads: CASSLEDTALYGYTF. CDR3 coding DNA: TGCGCCAGCAGCTTGGAAGATACAGCCCTCTATGGCTACACCTTC.

This chain uses TRBV10-1 with TRBJ2-7; 12 bases match TRBD2. The CDR3 extends over 19 amino acids. Germline loops: CDR1 WNHNN, CDR2 SYGVQD (reference sequence). The V segment lost 2 bases and the J segment 0 bases; nucleotides outside the gene matches: 11. The CDR3 reads CASSELGRTSGDLSYEQYV. The CDR3 DNA sequence: TGCGCCAGCAGTGAGCTTGGTAGGACTAGCGGGGACCTCTCCTACGAGCAGTACGTC.

The V gene is TRBV6-5, the J gene TRBJ1-6; tentatively, D is TRBD1 (6 bases). This CDR3 has 15 residues. The V gene's germline CDR1 is MNHEY and CDR2 SVGAGI. Trimming stripped 0 bases from V and 5 bases from J, with 8 bases between. The CDR3 nucleotides are TGTGCCAGCAGTTACTCTGGACAGAATAATTCACCCCTCCACTTT. This encodes CASSYSGQNNSPLHF.

The V call is TRBV10-3, the J call TRBJ1-1; D gene ambiguous. Germline CDR1 ENHRY, CDR2 SYGVKD. V lost 6 bases and J lost 6, with 17 bases in between. This CDR3 contains 14 residues. The CDR3 loop reads CAIRQSTGGPEAFF. The CDR3 DNA reads TGTGCCATCAGACAGAGCACTGGAGGCCCTGAAGCTTTCTTT.

The V call is TRBV5-1, the J call TRBJ1-4; the D gene is possibly TRBD1 (5 bases). The ends were cut back, 3 bases at V and 0 bases at J, with 6 bases in the middle. The CDR3 has 14 amino acids. Germline V gives CDR1 SGHRS, CDR2 YFSETQ. This CDR3 reads CASSSTATNEKLFF. The DNA of the CDR3 is TGCGCCAGCAGCTCGACAGCAACTAATGAAAAACTGTTTTTT.

This chain connects TRBV5-1 to TRBJ1-2, with 9 bases lining up with TRBD1. Germline CDR1 and CDR2: SGHRS and YFSETQ. Trimming took 4 bases from V and 4 from J; bases not matched to a gene: 5. The CDR3 consists of 14 residues. CDR3 coding DNA: TGCGCCAGCAGCCCGGGACAGGGAATCTATGGCTACACCTTC. The encoded protein is CASSPGQGIYGYTF.